These 27 T cell receptor beta chains share one sample of origin, sequenced in a study of cytomegalovirus exposure and HLA in healthy donors. It was with 60 Vbeta and 13 Jbeta primers that the PCR ran. TCRdb's copy holds only in-frame clones and misses some; the assay was immunoSEQ multiplex PCR. Counted here are under 300,000 clones, around 80% occurring once; the ten biggest clones make up less than 9%. The sample taken for sequencing was PBMCs. The origin of the receptors is a woman aged 60-70 years in good health and CMV-seropositive.

As DNA, the CDR3 is TGTGCCAGCAGTTTACTAGCGGGCAATGAGCAGTTCTTC. Translating gives CASSLLAGNEQFF. The J gene is TRBJ2-1, the V gene TRBV27; 8 nucleotides line up with TRBD2. The CDR3 loop spans 13 amino acids. Germline CDR1 reads MNHEY; CDR2 reads SMNVEV (reference sequence). Trimming took 2 bases from V and 6 from J; bases not matched to a gene: 0.

This rearrangement joins TRBV11-2 to TRBJ2-7, with 7 bases aligning to TRBD1. The germline gives CDR1 SGHAT, CDR2 FQNNGV. The CDR3 is 18 residues long. The trim removed 6 bases at V and 4 bases at J, leaving 21 bases unmatched. As DNA, the CDR3 is TGTGCCAGCAGTGGGCAAGGGGGCGCCTGGGACCCTTTTTACGAGCAGTACTTC. Its translation is CASSGQGGAWDPFYEQYF.

The chain recombines TRBV30 with TRBJ1-5; D call uncertain. With 2 bases removed from V and 5 bases from J, the gap between germline ends came to 10 bases. The germline CDR1 and CDR2 sequences are GTSNPN and SVGIG (reference sequence). This CDR3 is built from 13 residues. The CDR3 sequence is CAWSSHLDQPQHF. CDR3 DNA: TGTGCCTGGAGTAGCCACCTAGATCAGCCCCAGCATTTT.

The chain joins TRBV28 to TRBJ2-5; D remains ambiguous. From germline, CDR1 is MDHEN and CDR2 SYDVKM. The V and J ends lost 6 bases and 8 bases respectively, with 10 bases between them. There are 11 residues in the CDR3. CDR3 nucleotides: TGTGCCAGCAGGAATCAGGAAACCCAGTACTTC. Translation: CASRNQETQYF. Complete variable domain (other parts from reference TRBV28 and TRBJ2-5): DVKVTQSSRYLVKRTGEKVFLECVQDMDHENMFWYRQDPGLGLRLIYFSYDVKMKEKGDIPEGYSVSREKKERFSLILESASTNQTSMYLCASRNQETQYFGPGTRLLVL.

The V call is TRBV27, the J call TRBJ2-1; 10 bases are a match to TRBD2. The J segment lost 8 bases and the V segment lost 3 bases, leaving 4 bases of the junction unmatched. From germline, CDR1 is MNHEY and CDR2 SMNVEV (reference sequence). The CDR3 runs 14 residues. The CDR3 region has the DNA TGTGCCAGCAGTTTTAGCGGGAGGAATGATGAGCAGTTCTTC. Its translation is CASSFSGRNDEQFF.

V usage is TRBV4-1 and J usage is TRBJ1-6; 9 bases are a match to TRBD1. V dropped 6 bases and J dropped 8; count of bases not matched to a gene: 5. CDR1 is MGHRA, CDR2 YSYEKL, per germline. This CDR3 is 14 amino acids long. CDR3 loop: CASRLTGGDSPLHF. CDR3 DNA: TGCGCCAGCAGGCTGACAGGGGGGGATTCACCCCTCCACTTT.

The gene calls are TRBV5-4 and TRBJ2-2; 9 nucleotides agree with TRBD1. V lost 4 bases and J lost 4; bases outside the gene matches: 5. The CDR3 contains 15 residues. Looked up from germline, CDR1 is SGHNT and CDR2 is YYREEE (reference sequence). Written as DNA, the CDR3 is TGTGCCAGCAGCGCGGGACAGGGACCCACCGGGGAGCTGTTTTTT. Residues: CASSAGQGPTGELFF.

V and J are TRBV2 and TRBJ1-1; D remains ambiguous. The V gene's germline CDR1 is SNHLY and CDR2 FYNNEI. The CDR3 runs 12 residues. V dropped 5 bases and J dropped 6 bases, with 10 bases sitting between them. The CDR3: CASSMTYSEAFF. DNA for the CDR3: TGTGCCAGCAGTATGACTTACTCTGAAGCTTTCTTT.

This chain joins TRBV27 and TRBJ2-1; 11 nucleotides line up with TRBD2. Per germline, CDR1 MNHEY and CDR2 SMNVEV (reference sequence). This CDR3 has 17 residues. The junction had 7 bases not matched to a gene; V was cut back by 3 bases and J by 3 bases. CDR3 amino acids: CASSFLSGTSGYNEQFF. DNA for the CDR3: TGTGCCAGCAGTTTCCTGAGCGGGACTAGCGGCTACAATGAGCAGTTCTTC.

The CDR3 nucleotides read TGTGCCAGCAGCTCGAAGAAAACCAGACTAGCGGGAGGCTACGAGCAGTACTTC. Its protein product is CASSSKKTRLAGGYEQYF. V gene TRBV7-9 combines with J gene TRBJ2-7; TRBD2 agrees at 13 bases. Looked up from germline, CDR1 is SEHNR and CDR2 is FQNEAQ (reference sequence). V shed 4 bases, J shed 3 bases, and the junction held 12 bases outside the gene matches. The CDR3 is 18 amino acids. The whole variable domain, filled in from reference TRBV7-9 and TRBJ2-7, reads DTGVSQNPRHKITKRGQNVTFRCDPISEHNRLYWYRQTLGQGPEFLTYFQNEAQLEKSRLLSDRFSAERPKGSFSTLEIQRTEQGDSAMYLCASSSKKTRLAGGYEQYFGPGTRLTVT.

The gene calls are TRBV19 and TRBJ1-5, with 9 bases aligning to TRBD1. The V gene end was trimmed by 3 bases and the J gene end by 9 bases; junction bases not matched to a gene: 9. Germline V CDR1 and CDR2: LNHDA, SQIVND (reference sequence). CDR3 length: 15 amino acids. In DNA, the CDR3 is TGTGCCAGTAGTATCGGGACAGGGTCTCAGTGGCCCCAGCATTTT. Translating gives CASSIGTGSQWPQHF.

DNA for the CDR3: TGTGCAGGGAGACAGGGTCGGGATCAGCCCCAGCATTTT. It encodes CAGRQGRDQPQHF. The chain employs TRBV12-2 and TRBJ1-5; TRBD1 is the table's D call, not checked against the DNA. TRBV12-2 is a known pseudogene. The CDR3 sequence is 13 residues long.

The chain combines TRBV28 with TRBJ1-5; a possible D gene is TRBD1 (5 bases). V shed 7 bases and J shed 1 base, with 11 bases lying between them. Germline V lookup: CDR1 MDHEN, CDR2 SYDVKM. The CDR3 consists of 14 residues. CDR3 in amino acids: CASNRGMSNQPQHF. The CDR3 region has the DNA TGTGCCAGCAACCGGGGGATGAGCAATCAGCCCCAGCATTTT.

This chain uses TRBV7-6 with TRBJ2-5; 11 nucleotides match TRBD2. The CDR3 covers 16 residues. The J segment lost 4 bases and the V segment lost 3 bases, leaving 7 bases of the junction unmatched. The germline V gene encodes CDR1 SGHVS and CDR2 FNYEAQ. DNA of the CDR3: TGTGCCAGCAGCTTGGCACTAGCGGGAGAGGGAGAGACCCAGTACTTC. The encoded protein is CASSLALAGEGETQYF.

The rearrangement joins TRBV19 to TRBJ2-5, with 14 bases that match TRBD2. The trim removed 3 bases at V and 4 bases at J, leaving 10 bases unmatched. The V gene's germline CDR1 is LNHDA and CDR2 SQIVND (reference sequence). The CDR3 has 18 amino acids. The CDR3 DNA reads TGTGCCAGTAGTATTAGGGTGGGACTAGCGGGAGTTGGAGAGACCCAGTACTTC. Its protein product is CASSIRVGLAGVGETQYF.

The V gene is TRBV28, the J gene TRBJ1-5, with D perhaps matching TRBD1 (5 bases). Germline assignment: CDR1 MDHEN and CDR2 SYDVKM. Between the trimmed V and J ends, which lost 7 bases and 4 bases, there was a span of 14 bases. This CDR3 is 14 amino acids long. The CDR3 nucleotides are TGTGCCAGCATGGGGGGAGAGAAGAATCAGCCCCAGCATTTT. Amino acids: CASMGGEKNQPQHF.

The genes are TRBV28 and TRBJ1-5; the D is unclear. The ends were cut back, 3 bases at V and 0 bases at J, with 12 bases in the middle. The CDR3 loop spans 16 amino acids. Per the germline V gene, CDR1 is MDHEN and CDR2 is SYDVKM. The CDR3 coding sequence is TGTGCCAGCAGTTTTTCGGGAAGGGATAGCAATCAGCCCCAGCATTTT. This encodes CASSFSGRDSNQPQHF.

The genes are TRBV6-5 and TRBJ1-5; possible D gene TRBD1, 5 bases. In germline, CDR1 is MNHEY, CDR2 SVGAGI. V gave up 0 bases and J gave up 7 bases, with 7 bases separating them. The CDR3 covers 13 residues. CDR3 amino acids: CASSYSGRQPQHF. CDR3 DNA sequence: TGTGCCAGCAGTTACTCGGGGCGGCAGCCCCAGCATTTT.

V is TRBV2 and J is TRBJ1-2; 8 bases are shared with TRBD1. Germline assignment: CDR1 SNHLY and CDR2 FYNNEI. The CDR3 has 14 residues. With V trimmed by 7 bases and J by 7 bases, 11 bases remained unmatched. In DNA, the CDR3 is TGTGCCAGCACCCTACAGGGGGTAGTTGGTGGCTACACCTTC. This codes for CASTLQGVVGGYTF.

The V gene is TRBV12-5, the J gene TRBJ2-2; TRBD1 agrees at 9 bases. CDR1 and CDR2 from the germline V gene are LGHNT and FRNRAP. This CDR3 region has 17 residues. After removal of 4 bases from V and 1 base from J, the junction contained 7 bases not matched to a gene. The CDR3 DNA follows: TGTGCTAGTGGTTCGACCTGGACAGGGGAGAACACCGGGGAGCTGTTTTTT. Its translation: CASGSTWTGENTGELFF.

The chain recombines TRBV5-6 with TRBJ2-2; TRBD2 matches at 10 bases. Germline V CDR1 and CDR2: SGHDT, YYEEEE. This CDR3 contains 15 residues. With V trimmed by 4 bases and J by 6 bases, 6 bases remained unmatched. CDR3 sequence (DNA): TGTGCCAGCAGCCGGATAGCGGGAGGTTCCGGGGAGCTGTTTTTT. It codes for CASSRIAGGSGELFF.

The chain employs TRBV5-4 and TRBJ1-3, with 9 bases lining up with TRBD1. J gave up 8 bases and V 5 bases, and 5 bases lay outside the gene matches. The germline V gene has CDR1 SGHNT and CDR2 YYREEE (reference sequence). The CDR3 is 13 amino acids. CDR3 coding DNA: TGTGCCAGCAGGGCGGACAGGGGAGACACCATATATTTT. It encodes CASRADRGDTIYF.

J is TRBJ1-1 and V is TRBV27; D may be TRBD1 (5 bases). The CDR3 loop spans 13 amino acids. The germline V gene has CDR1 MNHEY and CDR2 SMNVEV (reference sequence). Trimming took 2 bases from V and 6 from J, leaving 10 bases between them. CDR3 sequence reads: CASSLGARAEAFF. The CDR3 bases are TGTGCCAGCAGTTTAGGGGCTCGGGCTGAAGCTTTCTTT.

The rearrangement uses TRBV5-1 and TRBJ1-2, with 9 bases aligning to TRBD1. In germline, CDR1 is SGHRS, CDR2 YFSETQ. J lost 8 bases, V lost 0 bases, and 8 bases had no gene match. The CDR3 runs to 15 residues. DNA for the CDR3: TGCGCCAGCAGCTTGGGTGGACAGGGGTTTAGAGGCTACACCTTC. Amino acid sequence: CASSLGGQGFRGYTF.

The chain employs TRBV2 and TRBJ2-1; TRBD1 agrees at 8 bases. The trim removed 2 bases at V and 12 bases at J, leaving 15 bases unmatched. This CDR3 is built from 16 residues. Germline V gene lookup returns CDR1 SNHLY and CDR2 FYNNEI. CDR3 coding DNA: TGTGCCAGCAGTGAAATGGGGACAGGAAAGGGTTTAGGGCAGTTCTTC. This sequence encodes CASSEMGTGKGLGQFF.

This clone was seen a few times. The chain has TRBV6-1 and TRBJ2-1, with a weak D call TRBD2 (6 bases). The CDR3 is 17 amino acids. Germline V gene sequence: CDR1 MNHNS, CDR2 SASEGT. V lost 3 bases, J lost 0 bases, and 15 bases lay in between. The CDR3 coding sequence is TGTGCCAGCAGTGACGAAGCGCGGGGCAGCTCCTACAATGAGCAGTTCTTC. This sequence encodes CASSDEARGSSYNEQFF.

This clone was counted a few times. The chain joins TRBV2 to TRBJ2-7; possible D gene TRBD1, 5 bases. Trimming cost V 3 bases and J 0 bases, with 9 bases left between them. The CDR3 is 14 amino acids. Germline values: CDR1 SNHLY, CDR2 FYNNEI. CDR3 DNA: TGTGCCAGCAGTGACAGGGATAGCTCCTACGAGCAGTACTTC. This translates into CASSDRDSSYEQYF.